The rows below give T cell receptor beta chains drawn from one sample of a study of shared clonotypes between healthy human individuals. The table came from immunoSEQ multiplex PCR; TCRdb's copy has only in-frame clones and leaves some out. Here the sample spans more than 2,000,000 clones, roughly nine tenths being singletons. What was sequenced was naive CD4+ T cells sorted from blood. Receptor source: a man between 18 and 29 years old in good health. Each CDR3 is given with its conserved first and last residue.

CDR3aa: CASSLSLDFNEQFF
j_gene: TRBJ2-1
v_gene: TRBV7-2

CDR3aa: CASSEARGARRAYNEQFF
j_gene: TRBJ2-1
v_gene: TRBV6-1

CDR3aa: CASSLRVAGGLRNTGELFF
j_gene: TRBJ2-2
v_gene: TRBV11-2

CDR3aa: CASRPQGDTQYF
j_gene: TRBJ2-3
v_gene: TRBV6-4

CDR3aa: CSVRDRGTYTEAFF
j_gene: TRBJ1-1
v_gene: TRBV29-1

CDR3aa: CAISEGGNGANVLTF
j_gene: TRBJ2-6
v_gene: TRBV10-3

CDR3aa: CASSQVSVTSGYTGELFF
j_gene: TRBJ2-2
v_gene: TRBV4-3

CDR3aa: CASSYTSGANHEQYF
j_gene: TRBJ2-7
v_gene: TRBV6-5

CDR3aa: CASTGYKPSNQPQHF
j_gene: TRBJ1-5
v_gene: TRBV28

CDR3aa: CASSNSKDLNTEAFF
j_gene: TRBJ1-1
v_gene: TRBV21-1

CDR3aa: CAWSTPGQGLFF
j_gene: TRBJ1-4
v_gene: TRBV30

CDR3aa: CASSLGEGETQYF
j_gene: TRBJ2-5
v_gene: TRBV5-1

CDR3aa: CASSEGRTRQVETQYF
j_gene: TRBJ2-5
v_gene: TRBV6-1

CDR3aa: CASGFAGIYGYTF
j_gene: TRBJ1-2
v_gene: TRBV12-5

CDR3aa: CASSSPGQGFMRTDTQYF
j_gene: TRBJ2-3
v_gene: TRBV5-4

CDR3aa: CASSESTTNQPQHF
j_gene: TRBJ1-5
v_gene: TRBV2

CDR3aa: CASSVDAGDGELFF
j_gene: TRBJ2-2
v_gene: TRBV9

CDR3aa: CASSELTAANYGYTF
j_gene: TRBJ1-2
v_gene: TRBV6-1

CDR3aa: CASSASGNQPQHF
j_gene: TRBJ1-5
v_gene: TRBV18

CDR3aa: CASSIATVNSPLHF
j_gene: TRBJ1-6
v_gene: TRBV19

CDR3aa: CASSKRTGESEKLFF
j_gene: TRBJ1-4
v_gene: TRBV27

CDR3aa: CASSSDASNYGYTF
j_gene: TRBJ1-2
v_gene: TRBV2

CDR3aa: CASSLSVGSSGYNEQFF
j_gene: TRBJ2-1
v_gene: TRBV5-1

CDR3aa: CASSLLAGGNTGELFF
j_gene: TRBJ2-2
v_gene: TRBV7-2

CDR3aa: CASSLRGAGYKNIQYF
j_gene: TRBJ2-4
v_gene: TRBV11-2

CDR3aa: CASSQDARGNSPLHF
j_gene: TRBJ1-6
v_gene: TRBV4-3

CDR3aa: CASSGQGGGELFF
j_gene: TRBJ2-2
v_gene: TRBV6-6

CDR3aa: CASSSDRVNEKLFF
j_gene: TRBJ1-4
v_gene: TRBV5-1

CDR3aa: CASSIGASGGLNIQYF
j_gene: TRBJ2-4
v_gene: TRBV19

CDR3aa: CASTPTGSISGNTIYF
j_gene: TRBJ1-3
v_gene: TRBV19

CDR3aa: CASSVGATSTDTQYF
j_gene: TRBJ2-3
v_gene: TRBV4-3

CDR3aa: CASSLAGFGAYEQYF
j_gene: TRBJ2-7
v_gene: TRBV27

CDR3aa: CAWSALGQGGTEAFF
j_gene: TRBJ1-1
v_gene: TRBV30

CDR3aa: CASSVGGGRTDTQYF
j_gene: TRBJ2-3
v_gene: TRBV9

CDR3aa: CASSLSRDTEAFF
j_gene: TRBJ1-1
v_gene: TRBV5-4

CDR3aa: CASSLPGLASDTQYF
j_gene: TRBJ2-3
v_gene: TRBV7-2

CDR3aa: CASSYSGSSNTEAFF
j_gene: TRBJ1-1
v_gene: TRBV6-6

CDR3aa: CAVGWTGFEQFF
j_gene: TRBJ2-1
v_gene: TRBV25-1

CDR3aa: CSVRITGGREPQHF
j_gene: TRBJ1-5
v_gene: TRBV29-1

CDR3aa: CASRGTNSSYEQYF
j_gene: TRBJ2-7
v_gene: TRBV6-5

CDR3aa: CASSQLQGAGDTGELFF
j_gene: TRBJ2-2
v_gene: TRBV19

CDR3aa: CASSYSHTEGLFSQYF
j_gene: TRBJ2-5
v_gene: TRBV6-5

CDR3aa: CASSFRTTGTDTQYF
j_gene: TRBJ2-3
v_gene: TRBV5-6

CDR3aa: CASSLNPPVAVEQFF
j_gene: TRBJ2-1
v_gene: TRBV7-2

CDR3aa: CASRLVRGWPLNSPLHF
j_gene: TRBJ1-6
v_gene: TRBV12-2

CDR3aa: CASSSLRGDQETQYF
j_gene: TRBJ2-5
v_gene: TRBV5-1

CDR3aa: CASSRRQQETQYF
j_gene: TRBJ2-5
v_gene: TRBV6-5

CDR3aa: CASSVAYQGRIGYEQYF
j_gene: TRBJ2-7
v_gene: TRBV9

CDR3aa: CASSQPGLGYEQYF
j_gene: TRBJ2-7
v_gene: TRBV4-1

CDR3aa: CASSTRQGFIYEQYF
j_gene: TRBJ2-7
v_gene: TRBV7-2

CDR3aa: CASRTGTGVSYGGYTF
j_gene: TRBJ1-2
v_gene: TRBV6-6

CDR3aa: CASSRDSSRLRQYF
j_gene: TRBJ2-7
v_gene: TRBV27

CDR3aa: CASSPGPTGAYEQYF
j_gene: TRBJ2-7
v_gene: TRBV18

CDR3aa: CSASEGYGYTF
j_gene: TRBJ1-2
v_gene: TRBV20-1

CDR3aa: CASSPRLEAFF
j_gene: TRBJ1-1
v_gene: TRBV11-2

CDR3aa: CASRGDVNTGELFF
j_gene: TRBJ2-2
v_gene: TRBV10-2

CDR3aa: CASSYRAEPFF
j_gene: TRBJ1-1
v_gene: TRBV4-3